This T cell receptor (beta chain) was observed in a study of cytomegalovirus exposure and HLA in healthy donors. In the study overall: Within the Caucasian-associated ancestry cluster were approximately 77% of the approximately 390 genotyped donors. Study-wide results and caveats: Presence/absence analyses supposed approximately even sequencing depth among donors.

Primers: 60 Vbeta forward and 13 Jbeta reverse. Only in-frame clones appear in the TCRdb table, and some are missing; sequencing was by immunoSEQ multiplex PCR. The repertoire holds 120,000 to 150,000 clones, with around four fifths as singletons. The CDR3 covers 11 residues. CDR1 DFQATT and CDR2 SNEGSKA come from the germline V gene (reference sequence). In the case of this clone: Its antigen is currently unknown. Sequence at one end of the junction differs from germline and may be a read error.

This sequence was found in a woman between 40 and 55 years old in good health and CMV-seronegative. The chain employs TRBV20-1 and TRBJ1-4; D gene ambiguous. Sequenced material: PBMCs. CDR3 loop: CSASFSGRMRF. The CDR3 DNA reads TGCAGTGCTAGTTTTAGCGGACGGATGCGTTTT.